These 17 T cell receptor beta chains were all obtained from the same sample, sequenced in a study of OX40 agonist ivuxolimab in advanced cancers. TCRdb keeps only in-frame clones here, not all; method: immunoSEQ multiplex PCR. The data hold over 90,000 clones, with roughly 90% observed a single time. Specimen: CD4+ or CD8+ T cells sorted from blood, collected in a trial of the OX40 agonist ivuxolimab. The receptors come from an adult with an advanced solid tumor such as melanoma, head and neck, liver or kidney cancer.

The chain couples TRBV27 to TRBJ2-1, with D uncertain. The germline V gene encodes CDR1 MNHEY and CDR2 SMNVEV (reference sequence). There are 16 residues in the CDR3. V lost 2 bases and J lost 0, with 11 bases in between. CDR3: CASSLLPAGSYNEQFF. The CDR3 DNA is TGTGCCAGCAGTTTACTTCCAGCCGGCTCCTACAATGAGCAGTTCTTC.

The table lists this clone with a count of one. The CDR3 DNA follows: TGTGCCAGCAGTTTATACTTCGAGCCTTACAATGAGCAGTTCTTC. It is translated as CASSLYFEPYNEQFF. This chain uses TRBV27 with TRBJ2-1; D not certain. Looked up from germline, CDR1 is MNHEY and CDR2 is SMNVEV (reference sequence). V was clipped by 1 base and J by 4 bases, with 11 bases between them. This CDR3 is 15 amino acids long.

The rearrangement joins TRBV10-3 to TRBJ2-7; D might be TRBD2 (5 bases). Trimming took off 8 bases at V and 3 bases at J, with 14 bases between the two ends. The germline V gene has CDR1 ENHRY and CDR2 SYGVKD. The CDR3 spans 13 residues. This CDR3 reads CAISSGVSYEQYF. CDR3 bases: TGTGCCATCTCAAGCGGAGTAAGCTACGAGCAGTACTTC.

This sequence joins TRBV27 and TRBJ1-4; no definite D call. CDR1 is MNHEY and CDR2 is SMNVEV in the germline V gene (reference sequence). With 3 bases removed from V and 10 bases from J, the gap between germline ends came to 9 bases. The CDR3 is made up of 12 amino acids. The chain's CDR3 is CASSFSTGKLFF. The CDR3 DNA is TGTGCCAGCAGTTTTTCGACCGGAAAACTGTTTTTT.

A single count supports this clone. The junction shows a germline mismatch at one end, possibly a read error. The rearrangement uses TRBV7-2 and TRBJ2-3; TRBD2 agrees at 10 bases. The germline V gene has CDR1 SGHTA and CDR2 FQGNSA. The CDR3 has 13 residues. CDR3 coding DNA: TGTGCCAGCAGCCCCCGAAGCGGGGGGGCCCTGAATTTT. Translating it yields CASSPRSGGALNF.

The chain recombines TRBV6-6 with TRBJ2-3; D is perhaps TRBD2 (7 bases). The CDR3 runs 13 residues. Germline-derived CDR1 and CDR2 are MNHNY and SVGAGI (reference sequence). V gave up 8 bases and J gave up 3 bases, with 12 bases separating them. The CDR3 coding sequence is TGTGCCAGCTGGGGGGGCCGGACAGATACGCAGTATTTT. This gives the protein CASWGGRTDTQYF.

The chain links TRBV7-2 to TRBJ1-1; D may be TRBD1 (5 bases). The V and J ends lost 6 bases and 2 bases respectively, with 13 bases between them. The CDR3 is 14 residues long. The germline V gene has CDR1 SGHTA and CDR2 FQGNSA. The CDR3 nucleotides are TGTGCCAGCAGTAAAACCAGGGTCAACACTGAAGCTTTCTTT. Amino acid sequence: CASSKTRVNTEAFF.

In nucleotides, the CDR3 is TGTGCCACAGGGACAGTCGAGCGGGAGGTTGGTGAGCAGTTCTTC. This gives the protein CATGTVEREVGEQFF. This chain uses TRBV10-3 with TRBJ2-1; 9 bases fit TRBD2. The V gene end was trimmed by 10 bases and the J gene end by 9 bases; junction bases not matched to a gene: 16. The CDR3 length is 15 residues. The germline CDR1 and CDR2 sequences are ENHRY and SYGVKD.

The genes are TRBV30 and TRBJ1-3, with no clear D. CDR3 length: 11 residues. The V gene lost 3 bases and the J gene lost 4 bases, with 4 bases spanning the gap. The V gene's germline CDR1 is GTSNPN and CDR2 SVGIG (reference sequence). CDR3 amino acids: CAWSYGNTIYF. The CDR3, as DNA: TGTGCCTGGAGCTACGGAAACACCATATATTTT.

J is TRBJ2-7 and V is TRBV5-4; 12 bases are a match to TRBD2. The CDR3 has 20 amino acids. J was trimmed by 0 bases and V by 4 bases; bases with no gene match: 17. Germline V CDR1 and CDR2: SGHNT, YYREEE (reference sequence). DNA for the CDR3: TGTGCCAGCAGCCGAGGTCGATCTAGCGGGAGGGCCGTAAGCTCCTACGAGCAGTACTTC. Translated: CASSRGRSSGRAVSSYEQYF. Based on the CDR3 plus reference TRBV5-4 and TRBJ2-7, the full variable domain is ETGVTQSPTHLIKTRGQQVTLRCSSQSGHNTVSWYQQALGQGPQFIFQYYREEENGRGNFPPRFSGLQFPNYSSELNVNALELDDSALYLCASSRGRSSGRAVSSYEQYFGPGTRLTVT.

The chain combines TRBV10-3 with TRBJ1-1; D gene unclear. V was cut by 2 bases and J by 1 base, with 8 bases left in between. The CDR3 is made up of 14 amino acids. From germline, CDR1 is ENHRY and CDR2 SYGVKD. DNA for the CDR3: TGTGCCATCAGTGAGGGTCTGACGAACACTGAAGCTTTCTTT. Translation: CAISEGLTNTEAFF.

The rearrangement uses TRBV5-4 and TRBJ2-1; 10 bases map to TRBD1. Germline V gene data show CDR1 as SGHNT and CDR2 as YYREEE (reference sequence). V lost 6 bases, J lost 6 bases, and 3 bases stayed unmatched. CDR3 length: 13 residues. The CDR3, as DNA: TGTGCCAGCATGGACAGGGGGTCCAATGAGCAGTTCTTC. It codes for CASMDRGSNEQFF.

This clone occurred once. The rearrangement links TRBV27 to TRBJ2-5; TRBD1 matches at 8 bases. The last part of the DNA fits TRBJ2-7 better; the J call may be wrong. The CDR3 contains 13 residues. Germline loops: CDR1 MNHEY, CDR2 SMNVEV (reference sequence). CDR3 nucleotide sequence: TGTGCCAGCAGTTGGACAGGGACCTACGAGCAGTACTTC. As protein: CASSWTGTYEQYF.

The count of this clone is one. This chain uses TRBV9 with TRBJ2-1, with a possible D match to TRBD2 (5 bases). Germline values: CDR1 SGDLS, CDR2 YYNGEE. The length of the CDR3 is 12 residues. V lost 0 bases and J lost 8, with 6 bases in between. The CDR3 bases are TGTGCCAGCAGCGTAGTCGGGGATGAGCAGTTCTTC. Translated: CASSVVGDEQFF.

The CDR3 spells CASSREGGREAFF. DNA for the CDR3: TGTGCCAGCAGCCGGGAGGGGGGGAGAGAAGCTTTCTTT. J is TRBJ1-1 and V is TRBV11-3; perhaps TRBD1 as D (6 bases). This CDR3 is built from 13 residues. Trimming took off 5 bases at V and 8 bases at J, with 15 bases between the two ends. Germline V gene lookup returns CDR1 SGHNT and CDR2 YENEEA.

This chain joins TRBV14 and TRBJ2-3; 10 bases line up with TRBD2. V lost 3 bases, J lost 3 bases, and 9 bases stayed unmatched. The CDR3 covers 17 residues. Germline V gene sequence: CDR1 SGHDN, CDR2 FVKESK. The CDR3 loop is CASSHTSGNYPTDTQYF. CDR3 DNA sequence: TGTGCCAGCAGCCACACTAGCGGGAACTATCCAACAGATACGCAGTATTTT.

The chain combines TRBV27 with TRBJ2-5, with D unresolved. The CDR3 is made up of 14 amino acids. Germline CDR1 and CDR2: MNHEY and SMNVEV (reference sequence). V dropped 3 bases and J dropped 4 bases, with 12 bases sitting between them. CDR3: CASSFGLNRETQYF. The CDR3 bases are TGTGCCAGCAGTTTTGGGCTCAATCGAGAGACCCAGTACTTC.